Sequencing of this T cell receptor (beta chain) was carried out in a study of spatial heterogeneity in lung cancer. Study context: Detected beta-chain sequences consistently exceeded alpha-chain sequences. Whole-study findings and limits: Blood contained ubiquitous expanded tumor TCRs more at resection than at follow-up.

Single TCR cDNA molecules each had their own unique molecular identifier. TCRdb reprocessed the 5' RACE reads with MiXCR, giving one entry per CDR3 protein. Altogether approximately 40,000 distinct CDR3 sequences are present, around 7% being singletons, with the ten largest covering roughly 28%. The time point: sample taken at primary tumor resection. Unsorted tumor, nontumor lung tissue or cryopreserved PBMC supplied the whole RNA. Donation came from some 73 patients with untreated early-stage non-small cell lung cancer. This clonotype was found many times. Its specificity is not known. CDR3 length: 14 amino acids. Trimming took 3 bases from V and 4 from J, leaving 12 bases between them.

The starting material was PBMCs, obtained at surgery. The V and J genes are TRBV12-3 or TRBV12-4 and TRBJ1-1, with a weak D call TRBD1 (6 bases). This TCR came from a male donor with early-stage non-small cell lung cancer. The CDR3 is CASSFQGYGTEAFF. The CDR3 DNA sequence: TGTGCCAGCAGTTTTCAGGGGTATGGCACTGAAGCTTTCTTT.